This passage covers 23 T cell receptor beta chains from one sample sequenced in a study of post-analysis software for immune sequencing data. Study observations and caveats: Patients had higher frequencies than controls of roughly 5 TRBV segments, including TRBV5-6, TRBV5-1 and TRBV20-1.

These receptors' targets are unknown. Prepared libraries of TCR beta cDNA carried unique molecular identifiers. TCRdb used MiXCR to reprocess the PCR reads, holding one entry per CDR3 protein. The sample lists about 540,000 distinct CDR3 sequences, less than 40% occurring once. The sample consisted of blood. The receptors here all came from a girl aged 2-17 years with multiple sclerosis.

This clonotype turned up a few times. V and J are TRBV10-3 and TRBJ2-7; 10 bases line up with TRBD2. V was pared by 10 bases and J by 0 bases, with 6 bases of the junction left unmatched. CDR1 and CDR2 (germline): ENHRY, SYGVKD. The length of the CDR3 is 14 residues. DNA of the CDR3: TGTGCCACCACGGGGACTAGCGACTCCTACGAGCAGTACTTC. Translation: CATTGTSDSYEQYF.

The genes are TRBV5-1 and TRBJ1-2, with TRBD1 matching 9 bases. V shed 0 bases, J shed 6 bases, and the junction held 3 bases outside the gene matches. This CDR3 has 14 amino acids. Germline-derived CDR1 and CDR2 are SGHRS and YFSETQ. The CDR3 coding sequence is TGCGCCAGCAGCTTGGGCGGGACAGGGAATGGCTACACCTTC. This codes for CASSLGGTGNGYTF. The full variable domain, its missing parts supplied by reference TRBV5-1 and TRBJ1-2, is KAGVTQTPRYLIKTRGQQVTLSCSPISGHRSVSWYQQTPGQGLQFLFEYFSETQRNKGNFPGRFSGRQFSNSRSEMNVSTLELGDSALYLCASSLGGTGNGYTFGSGTRLTVV.

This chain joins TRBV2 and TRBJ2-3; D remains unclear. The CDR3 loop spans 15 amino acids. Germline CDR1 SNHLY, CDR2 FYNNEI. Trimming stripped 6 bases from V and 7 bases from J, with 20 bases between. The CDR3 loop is CASSPDRLPLNTQYF. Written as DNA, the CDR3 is TGTGCCAGCAGCCCCGACCGGCTGCCCCTTAATACGCAGTATTTT.

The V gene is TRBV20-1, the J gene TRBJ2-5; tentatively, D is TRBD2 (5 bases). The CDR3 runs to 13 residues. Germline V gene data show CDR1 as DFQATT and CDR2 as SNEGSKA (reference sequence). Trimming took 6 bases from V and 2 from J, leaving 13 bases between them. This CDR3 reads CSAGVGSQETQYF. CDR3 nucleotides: TGCAGTGCAGGAGTGGGGAGTCAAGAGACCCAGTACTTC.

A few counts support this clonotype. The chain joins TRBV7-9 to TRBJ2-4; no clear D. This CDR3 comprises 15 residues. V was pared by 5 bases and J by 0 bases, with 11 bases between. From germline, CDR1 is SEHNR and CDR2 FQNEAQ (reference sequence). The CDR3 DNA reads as TGTGCCAGCAGCCCATCCTCCCTAGCCAAAAACATTCAGTACTTC. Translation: CASSPSSLAKNIQYF.

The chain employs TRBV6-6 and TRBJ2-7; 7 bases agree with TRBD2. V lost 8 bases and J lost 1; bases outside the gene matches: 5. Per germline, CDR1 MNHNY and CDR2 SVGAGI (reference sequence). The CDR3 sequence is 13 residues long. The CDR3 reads CASAGEGSYEQYF. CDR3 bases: TGTGCCAGCGCGGGGGAGGGATCCTACGAGCAGTACTTC.

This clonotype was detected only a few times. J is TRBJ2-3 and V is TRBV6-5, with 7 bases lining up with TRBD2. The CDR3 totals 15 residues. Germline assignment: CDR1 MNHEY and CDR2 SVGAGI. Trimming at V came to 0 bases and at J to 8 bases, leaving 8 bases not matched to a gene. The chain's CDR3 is CASSYSMAGERTQYF. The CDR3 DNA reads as TGTGCCAGCAGTTACTCGATGGCGGGGGAGCGTACGCAGTATTTT.

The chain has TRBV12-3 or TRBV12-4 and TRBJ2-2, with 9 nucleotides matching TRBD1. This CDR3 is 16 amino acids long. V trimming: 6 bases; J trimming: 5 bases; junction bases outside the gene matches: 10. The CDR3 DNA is TGTGCCAGCAGAAAAACCGGGACAGGGAGAACCGGGGAGCTGTTTTTT. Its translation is CASRKTGTGRTGELFF.

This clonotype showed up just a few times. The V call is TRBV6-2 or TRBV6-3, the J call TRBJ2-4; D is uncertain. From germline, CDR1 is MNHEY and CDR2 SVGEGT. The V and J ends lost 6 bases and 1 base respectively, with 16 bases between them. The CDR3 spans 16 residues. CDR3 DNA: TGTGCCAGCAGCTCCCCGTCGAAGATCGCCAAAAACATTCAGTACTTC. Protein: CASSSPSKIAKNIQYF.

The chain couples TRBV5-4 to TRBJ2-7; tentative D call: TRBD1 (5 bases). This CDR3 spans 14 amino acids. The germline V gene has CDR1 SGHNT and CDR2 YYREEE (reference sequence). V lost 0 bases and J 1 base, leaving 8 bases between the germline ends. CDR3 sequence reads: CASSLEDISYEQYF. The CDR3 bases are TGTGCCAGCAGCTTGGAGGACATTTCCTACGAGCAGTACTTC.

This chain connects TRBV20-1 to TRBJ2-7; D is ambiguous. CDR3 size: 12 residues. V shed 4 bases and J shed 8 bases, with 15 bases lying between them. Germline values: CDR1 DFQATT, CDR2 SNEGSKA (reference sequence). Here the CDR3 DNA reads TGCAGTGCTAAGAAACGTGGTGGCAAGCAGTACTTC. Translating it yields CSAKKRGGKQYF.

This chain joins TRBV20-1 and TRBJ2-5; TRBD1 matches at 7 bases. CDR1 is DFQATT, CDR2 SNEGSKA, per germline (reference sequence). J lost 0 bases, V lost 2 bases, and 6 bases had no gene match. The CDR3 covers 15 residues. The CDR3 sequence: CSARPEGGHQETQYF. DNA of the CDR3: TGCAGTGCTAGACCAGAAGGGGGCCACCAAGAGACCCAGTACTTC.

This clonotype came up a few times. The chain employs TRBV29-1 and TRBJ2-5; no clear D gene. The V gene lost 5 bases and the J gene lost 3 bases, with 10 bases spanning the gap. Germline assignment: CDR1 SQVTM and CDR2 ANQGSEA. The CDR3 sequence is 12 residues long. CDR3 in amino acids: CSVSSREETQYF. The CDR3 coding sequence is TGCAGCGTTTCCAGCAGAGAAGAGACCCAGTACTTC.

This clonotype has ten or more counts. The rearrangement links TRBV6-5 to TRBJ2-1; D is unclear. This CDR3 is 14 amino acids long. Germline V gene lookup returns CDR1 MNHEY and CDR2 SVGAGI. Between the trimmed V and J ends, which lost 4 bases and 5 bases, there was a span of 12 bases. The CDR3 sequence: CASSSDPNNNEQFF. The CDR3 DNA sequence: TGTGCCAGCAGTTCGGATCCCAACAACAATGAGCAGTTCTTC.

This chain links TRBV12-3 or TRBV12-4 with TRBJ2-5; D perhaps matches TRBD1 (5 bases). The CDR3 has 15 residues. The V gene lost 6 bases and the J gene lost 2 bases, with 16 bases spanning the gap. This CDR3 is CASRTGQGRQETQYF. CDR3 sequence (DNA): TGTGCCAGCAGAACTGGGCAGGGAAGGCAAGAGACCCAGTACTTC.

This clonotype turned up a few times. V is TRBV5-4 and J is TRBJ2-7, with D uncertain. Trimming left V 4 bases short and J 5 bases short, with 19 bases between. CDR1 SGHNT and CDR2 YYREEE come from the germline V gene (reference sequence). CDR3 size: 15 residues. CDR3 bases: TGTGCCAGCAGCCATGAAAGGGATTTGGTCCACGAGCAGTACTTC. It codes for CASSHERDLVHEQYF.

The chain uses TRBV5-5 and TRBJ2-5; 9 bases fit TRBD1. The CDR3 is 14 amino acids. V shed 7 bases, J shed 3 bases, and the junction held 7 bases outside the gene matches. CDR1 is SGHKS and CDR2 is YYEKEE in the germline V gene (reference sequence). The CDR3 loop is CASVPGQGKETQYF. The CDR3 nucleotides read TGTGCCAGCGTCCCGGGACAGGGAAAAGAGACCCAGTACTTC.

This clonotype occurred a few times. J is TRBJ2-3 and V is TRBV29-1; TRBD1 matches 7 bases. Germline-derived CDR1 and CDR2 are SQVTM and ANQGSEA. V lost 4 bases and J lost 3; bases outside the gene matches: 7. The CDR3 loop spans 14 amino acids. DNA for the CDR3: TGCAGCGTTGTCGGGACAGCAATTACAGATACGCAGTATTTT. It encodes CSVVGTAITDTQYF.

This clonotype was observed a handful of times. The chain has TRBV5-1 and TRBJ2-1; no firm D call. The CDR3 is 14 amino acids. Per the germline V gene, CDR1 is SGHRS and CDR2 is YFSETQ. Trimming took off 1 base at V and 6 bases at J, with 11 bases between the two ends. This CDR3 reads CASSLSRSLNEQFF. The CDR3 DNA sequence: TGCGCCAGCAGCTTGTCCCGCTCTCTCAATGAGCAGTTCTTC.

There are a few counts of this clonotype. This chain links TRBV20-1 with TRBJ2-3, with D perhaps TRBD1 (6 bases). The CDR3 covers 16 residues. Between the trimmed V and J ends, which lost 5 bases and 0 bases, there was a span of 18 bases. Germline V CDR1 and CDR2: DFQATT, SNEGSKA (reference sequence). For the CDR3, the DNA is TGCAGTGCTCAACCACGAGGGGGAGCTAGCACAGATACGCAGTATTTT. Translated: CSAQPRGGASTDTQYF.

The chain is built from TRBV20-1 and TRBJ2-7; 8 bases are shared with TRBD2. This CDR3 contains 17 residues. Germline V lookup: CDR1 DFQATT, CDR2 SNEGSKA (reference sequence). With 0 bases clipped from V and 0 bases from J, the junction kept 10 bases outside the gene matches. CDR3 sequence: CSARDRFSRGASYEQYF. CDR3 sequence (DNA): TGCAGTGCTAGAGATCGGTTTTCGCGGGGGGCCTCCTACGAGCAGTACTTC.

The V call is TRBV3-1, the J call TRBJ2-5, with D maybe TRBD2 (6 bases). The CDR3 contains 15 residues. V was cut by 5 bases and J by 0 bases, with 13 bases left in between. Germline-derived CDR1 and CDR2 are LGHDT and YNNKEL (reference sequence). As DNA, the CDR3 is TGTGCCAGCAGCGACAACGGGGGAAACCAAGAGACCCAGTACTTC. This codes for CASSDNGGNQETQYF.

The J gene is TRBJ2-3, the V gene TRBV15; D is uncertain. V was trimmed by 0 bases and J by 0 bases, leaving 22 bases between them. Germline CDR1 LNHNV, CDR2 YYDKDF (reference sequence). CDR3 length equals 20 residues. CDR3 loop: CATSRDYVGRCNPSTDTQYF. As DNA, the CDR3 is TGTGCCACCAGCAGAGACTATGTCGGGCGATGCAATCCTAGCACAGATACGCAGTATTTT.